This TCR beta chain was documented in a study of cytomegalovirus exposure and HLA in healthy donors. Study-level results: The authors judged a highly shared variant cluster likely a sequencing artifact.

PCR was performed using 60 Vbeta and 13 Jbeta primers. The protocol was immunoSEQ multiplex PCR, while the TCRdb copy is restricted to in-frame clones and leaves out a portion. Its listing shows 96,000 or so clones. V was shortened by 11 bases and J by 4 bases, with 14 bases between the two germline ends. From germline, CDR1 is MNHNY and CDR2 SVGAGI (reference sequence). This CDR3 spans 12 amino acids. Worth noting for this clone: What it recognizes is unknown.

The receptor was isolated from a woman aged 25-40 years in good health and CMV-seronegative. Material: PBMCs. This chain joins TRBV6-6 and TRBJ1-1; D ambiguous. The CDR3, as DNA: TGTGCCGGGTCATTTAGCGGCACTGAAGCTTTCTTT. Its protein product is CAGSFSGTEAFF.